This TCR beta chain was retrieved from a study of T cell responses to AZD1222 COVID-19 vaccine. This CDR3 spans 16 amino acids. The V and J ends lost 4 bases and 10 bases, in that order; junction bases with no gene match: 17. Germline V gene sequence: CDR1 GTSNPN, CDR2 SVGIG (reference sequence). Worth noting for this clone: Its antigen is unidentified.

Whole-study results and caveats: There were mostly white British donors and more females than males, and clonal diversity was possibly underestimated.

Assay used: immunoSEQ multiplex PCR; TCRdb lists only in-frame clones, some missing. The sample lists some 40,000 clones, around 80% occurring once. The chain uses TRBV30 and TRBJ1-4; 8 bases agree with TRBD1. The receptor comes from an adult who received the MenACWY meningococcal vaccine as a control. Sequenced material: peripheral blood, taken 28 days after the second dose of the MenACWY control vaccine. In DNA, the CDR3 is TGTGCCTGGATTGATCGGACAGGGCCTTTCGGGGGAAAACTGTTTTTT. Translation: CAWIDRTGPFGGKLFF.